This passage covers 18 T cell receptor beta chains from one sample sequenced in a study of blood T cells in healthy people across ages. Sample-barcoded 5' priming and a J-beta primer mix drove a second PCR of about 6 to 12 cycles. TCRdb reprocessed the 5' RACE reads via MiXCR and lists one record per CDR3 protein. Among around 600,000 distinct CDR3 sequences listed, roughly 43% were seen once. The sample comprised blood. The receptors were sampled from a man at least 80 years old in good health.

This chain uses TRBV5-4 with TRBJ2-4; the D gene is possibly TRBD2 (5 bases). The DNA matches TRBJ2-7 better at its end, which makes the J call doubtful. Germline assignment: CDR1 SGHNT and CDR2 YYREEE (reference sequence). This CDR3 region has 13 residues. The CDR3 bases are TGTGCCAGCAGCGGGGAGCTTGCGTACGAGCAGTACTTC. As protein: CASSGELAYEQYF.

The chain joins TRBV7-2 to TRBJ1-2, with TRBD1 as a possible D gene (6 bases). CDR3 size: 14 residues. The germline CDR1 and CDR2 sequences are SGHTA and FQGNSA. The V and J ends lost 3 bases and 4 bases respectively, with 12 bases between them. The CDR3 is CASSLPGQPYGYTF. CDR3 DNA sequence: TGTGCCAGCAGCTTGCCCGGACAGCCCTATGGCTACACCTTC. The full variable domain, rest sourced from reference TRBV7-2 and TRBJ1-2, is GAGVSQSPSNKVTEKGKDVELRCDPISGHTALYWYRQSLGQGLEFLIYFQGNSAPDKSGLPSDRFSAERTGGSVSTLTIQRTQQEDSAVYLCASSLPGQPYGYTFGSGTRLTVV.

Details on this clonotype: Relative to the germline gene, one junction end is altered; a read error may explain this. The gene calls are TRBV6-5 and TRBJ2-3, with TRBD1 as a possible D gene (5 bases). Germline CDR1 is MNHEY and CDR2 is SVGAGI. This CDR3 spans 12 amino acids. This CDR3 is CASRYSLGAQYF. For the CDR3, the DNA is TGTGCCAGCAGGTACTCATTAGGGGCGCAGTATTTT.

V gene TRBV20-1 combines with J gene TRBJ2-5, with TRBD1 identical over 8 bases. CDR1 is DFQATT and CDR2 is SNEGSKA in the germline V gene (reference sequence). V lost 1 base, J lost 11 bases, and 12 bases stayed unmatched. The CDR3 is made up of 14 amino acids. CDR3 sequence: CSARAGGAFREQYF. DNA of the CDR3: TGCAGTGCTAGAGCAGGGGGCGCTTTCAGGGAGCAGTACTTC.

J is TRBJ2-1 and V is TRBV28; weak D call: TRBD1 (7 bases). This CDR3 is 14 amino acids long. Per the germline V gene, CDR1 is MDHEN and CDR2 is SYDVKM. The V and J ends lost 6 bases and 8 bases respectively, with 17 bases between them. The CDR3 bases are TGTGCCAGCAGGGGAGGCGGGACAGCCCATGAGCAGTTCTTC. It yields the protein CASRGGGTAHEQFF.

With regard to this clonotype: One end of the junction fails to match germline, which may point to a read error. The chain joins TRBV7-9 to TRBJ2-7; perhaps TRBD2 as D (5 bases). The J call may not be correct, given that the DNA end is closer to TRBJ2-5. Germline V gives CDR1 SEHNR, CDR2 FQNEAQ (reference sequence). This CDR3 region has 15 residues. CDR3 amino acids: CANSLARALGETQYF. In DNA, the CDR3 is TGTGCCAACAGCTTAGCGCGGGCCCTGGGGGAGACCCAGTACTTC.

The chain carries TRBV10-3 and TRBJ1-1; no clear D. The germline gives CDR1 ENHRY, CDR2 SYGVKD. V gave up 4 bases and J gave up 1 base, with 10 bases separating them. This CDR3 spans 14 amino acids. CDR3 sequence (DNA): TGTGCCATCAGTGGGGGAGGGAAGAACACTGAAGCTTTCTTT. Translating it yields CAISGGGKNTEAFF.

V gene TRBV29-1 combines with J gene TRBJ2-7; 10 nucleotides agree with TRBD2. V shed 4 bases and J 2 bases; nucleotides not matched to a gene: 11. The CDR3 sequence is 16 residues long. The germline V gene has CDR1 SQVTM and CDR2 ANQGSEA. The CDR3 nucleotides read TGCAGCGTTGCCCTAGGCGGCACTAGCGGGACCTACGAGCAGTACTTC. Translation gives CSVALGGTSGTYEQYF.

This clonotype was counted a few times. The chain links TRBV29-1 to TRBJ2-7; weak D call: TRBD2 (5 bases). The germline V gene encodes CDR1 SQVTM and CDR2 ANQGSEA. V was trimmed by 0 bases and J by 10 bases, leaving 19 bases between them. CDR3 length: 14 residues. The chain's CDR3 is CSVEENPAGETQYF. CDR3 nucleotides: TGCAGCGTTGAAGAAAATCCCGCCGGGGAAACCCAGTACTTC.

This clonotype appeared a single time. A read error may be the cause here, since a much bigger clone is one base away. The chain carries TRBV6-5 and TRBJ2-7; D call uncertain. This CDR3 is built from 13 residues. The germline gives CDR1 MNHEY, CDR2 SVGAGI. CDR3 protein: CTSSPRPTYEQYF. CDR3 nucleotide sequence: TGTACCAGCAGTCCCCGTCCGACCTACGAGCAGTACTTC.

Notes on this clonotype: One end of the junction varies from germline; a read error may be responsible. V gene TRBV7-2 combines with J gene TRBJ2-3, with 7 nucleotides matching TRBD2. The length of the CDR3 is 17 residues. CDR1 SGHTA and CDR2 FQGNSA come from the germline V gene. Here the CDR3 DNA reads TGTGCCAGCAGCTTAGTGGGGGGGACGGCGAGCACAGGTACGCAGTATTTT. As protein: CASSLVGGTASTGTQYF.

This rearrangement joins TRBV20-1 to TRBJ2-1; 11 positions match TRBD2. The DNA end is a closer match to TRBJ2-7, so the J assignment may be wrong. The germline gives CDR1 DFQATT, CDR2 SNEGSKA (reference sequence). The CDR3 consists of 14 residues. The CDR3 coding sequence is TGCAGTGCTCATAGCGGGGGGGCCTACAATGAGCAGTACTTC. This translates into CSAHSGGAYNEQYF.

The chain links TRBV5-8 to TRBJ1-1; D unclear. With 3 bases removed from V and 10 bases from J, the gap between germline ends came to 10 bases. The CDR3 extends over 11 amino acids. Germline loops: CDR1 SGHTS, CDR2 YDEGEE. CDR3 sequence: CASSWMKGAFF. The CDR3 bases are TGTGCCAGCAGCTGGATGAAAGGAGCTTTCTTT. The variable domain in full, completed from reference TRBV5-8 and TRBJ1-1, reads EAGVTQSPTHLIKTRGQQATLRCSPISGHTSVYWYQQALGLGLQFLLWYDEGEERNRGNFPPRFSGRQFPNYSSELNVNALELEDSALYLCASSWMKGAFFGQGTRLTVV.

CDR3 bases: TGTGCCAGCAGTTTATGGCGGGAGTGGGGCACAGATACGCAGTATTTT. Protein: CASSLWREWGTDTQYF. This sequence joins TRBV28 and TRBJ2-3, with TRBD2 identical over 7 bases. Germline V lookup: CDR1 MDHEN, CDR2 SYDVKM. This CDR3 region has 16 residues. With V trimmed by 0 bases and J by 1 base, 4 bases remained unmatched.

This chain joins TRBV28 and TRBJ2-1; unclear D gene. Germline V gene lookup returns CDR1 MDHEN and CDR2 SYDVKM. The CDR3 runs to 12 residues. The V end was cut by 5 bases, the J end by 12 bases, with 14 bases between. The CDR3 region has the DNA TGTGCCAGCAGTCGCCAACCTCCGAGGCAGTTCTTC. Protein sequence: CASSRQPPRQFF.

There are a few counts of this clonotype. The chain links TRBV30 to TRBJ1-2; D call uncertain. Germline V gene sequence: CDR1 GTSNPN, CDR2 SVGIG (reference sequence). The CDR3 length is 12 residues. V was pared by 1 base and J by 4 bases, with 7 bases between. The CDR3 DNA reads TGTGCCTGGAGTGACGGTCGCTATGGCTACACCTTC. Its protein is CAWSDGRYGYTF.

This clonotype has more than one count but fewer than ten. The chain is built from TRBV5-1 and TRBJ2-6; D tentatively reads TRBD1 or TRBD2 (5 bases each). V lost 0 bases, J lost 0 bases, and 13 bases lay in between. CDR3 length: 18 amino acids. Germline CDR1 SGHRS, CDR2 YFSETQ. The CDR3 DNA follows: TGCGCCAGCAGCTTGGGCTCTATCGGGGCCTCTGGGGCCAACGTCCTGACTTTC. It yields the protein CASSLGSIGASGANVLTF.

The chain recombines TRBV10-3 with TRBJ1-1; D might be TRBD1 (6 bases). V was pared by 8 bases and J by 4 bases, with 17 bases between. Germline V gene data show CDR1 as ENHRY and CDR2 as SYGVKD. The CDR3 totals 14 residues. The CDR3 coding sequence is TGTGCCATCGAACAGGGAGGGGTTGGCACTGAAGCTTTCTTT. Encoded protein: CAIEQGGVGTEAFF.